This T cell receptor (beta chain) stems from a study of monozygotic twins with inflammatory bowel disease. Germline lookup yields CDR1 MNHEY and CDR2 SMNVEV (reference sequence). There are 19 residues in the CDR3. Study-wide points: Among IBD patients, TCRbeta diversity (inverse Simpson) was lower than in healthy co-twins. Reduced clonotype sharing with other individuals was observed in IBD patients relative to healthy twins, especially with disease activity.

For every sample, eight separate reactions were used to make cDNA. Template switching incorporated UMIs with a 6-nucleotide sample barcode. TCRdb reanalyzed the 5' RACE reads, giving one entry per CDR3 protein sequence and no DNA. Its table records approximately 420,000 distinct CDR3 sequences. With regard to this clonotype: The antigen is not known.

The TCR originated in a human donor with ulcerative colitis or Crohn's disease, or a healthy co-twin of an affected twin (not recorded which). Material for sequencing was blood. The chain has TRBV27 and TRBJ1-6; there is no DNA to check the TCRdb D call of TRBD1. The CDR3 spells CASSLYVWGQGMGNSPLHF.